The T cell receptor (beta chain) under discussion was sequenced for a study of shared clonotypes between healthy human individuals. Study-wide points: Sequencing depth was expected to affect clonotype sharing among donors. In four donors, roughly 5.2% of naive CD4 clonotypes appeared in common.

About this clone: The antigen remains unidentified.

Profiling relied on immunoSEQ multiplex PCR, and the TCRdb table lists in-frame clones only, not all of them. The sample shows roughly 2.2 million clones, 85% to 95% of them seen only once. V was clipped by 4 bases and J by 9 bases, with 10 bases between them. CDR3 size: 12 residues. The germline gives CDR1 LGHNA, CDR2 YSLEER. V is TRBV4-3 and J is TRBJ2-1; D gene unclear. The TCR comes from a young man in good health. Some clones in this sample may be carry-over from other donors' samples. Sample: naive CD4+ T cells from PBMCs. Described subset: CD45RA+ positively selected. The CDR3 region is CASSRGISEQFF. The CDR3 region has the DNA TGCGCCAGCAGCCGAGGTATCAGTGAGCAGTTCTTC.